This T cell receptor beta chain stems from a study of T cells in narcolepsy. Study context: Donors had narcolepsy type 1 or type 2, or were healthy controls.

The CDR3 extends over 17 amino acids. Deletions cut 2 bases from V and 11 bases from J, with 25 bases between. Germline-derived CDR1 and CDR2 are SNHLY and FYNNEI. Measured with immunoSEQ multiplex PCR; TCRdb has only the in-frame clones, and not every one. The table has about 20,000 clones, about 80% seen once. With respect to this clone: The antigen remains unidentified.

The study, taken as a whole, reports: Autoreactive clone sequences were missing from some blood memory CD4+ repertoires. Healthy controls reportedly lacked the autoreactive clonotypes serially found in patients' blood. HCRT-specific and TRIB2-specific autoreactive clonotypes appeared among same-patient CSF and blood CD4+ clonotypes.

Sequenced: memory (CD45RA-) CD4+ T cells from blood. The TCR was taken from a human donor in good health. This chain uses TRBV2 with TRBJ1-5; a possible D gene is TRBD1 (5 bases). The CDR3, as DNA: TGTGCCAGCAGTGAAAGCGGTGGCGGGACCCCCGATCAAACCCAGCATTTT. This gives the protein CASSESGGGTPDQTQHF.